Below, 32 T cell receptor beta chains from the same sample are listed, as sequenced in a study of CD4 and CD8 cells across lung adenocarcinoma regions. Using its own MiXCR run on the PCR reads, TCRdb lists one record per CDR3 protein. The sample includes approximately 9,600 distinct CDR3 sequences, roughly half seen only once; the top ten take under 20%. The sequencing sample was made of CD4+ T cells from the margin of a lung tumor. These receptors were obtained from a male donor with lung adenocarcinoma. The CD4 and CD8 labels of this study may be unreliable.

Within the sample, this clonotype is medium-sized. The gene calls are TRBV7-2 and TRBJ2-1; the match to TRBD2 covers 11 bases. Germline CDR1 reads SGHTA; CDR2 reads FQGNSA. V lost 4 bases, J lost 5 bases, and 10 bases stayed unmatched. This CDR3 region has 17 residues. The CDR3 reads CASSSPIAGGYDNEQFF. In DNA, the CDR3 is TGTGCCAGCAGCTCTCCGATAGCGGGGGGGTACGACAATGAGCAGTTCTTC.

A word on this clonotype: A much bigger clone sits one base away, suggesting this may be a read error. The J gene is TRBJ2-3, the V gene TRBV27; no firm D call. Germline values: CDR1 MNHEY, CDR2 SMNVEV (reference sequence). The CDR3 loop spans 15 amino acids. The CDR3 sequence is CASSAVSLSTDTRYF. In DNA form, the CDR3 reads TGTGCCAGCAGCGCGGTCAGCCTAAGCACAGATACGCGGTATTTT.

To note about this clonotype: Sequence at one end of the junction differs from germline and may be a read error. The V and J genes are TRBV6-1 and TRBJ2-3; 8 bases match TRBD2. Germline CDR1 MNHNS, CDR2 SASEGT. This CDR3 spans 15 amino acids. The CDR3 sequence: CAGGEGGGGPDTQYF. Written as DNA, the CDR3 is TGTGCCGGGGGTGAGGGGGGCGGGGGGCCAGATACGCAGTACTTT.

This clonotype was seen many times. This chain joins TRBV7-2 and TRBJ2-1; 8 nucleotides agree with TRBD2. The J call could be wrong; TRBJ2-7 is a better fit for the DNA end. The V gene's germline CDR1 is SGHTA and CDR2 FQGNSA. This CDR3 is 13 amino acids long. CDR3 loop: CANHGGGLYEQYF. As DNA, the CDR3 is TGTGCCAATCACGGGGGGGGTCTATACGAGCAGTACTTC.

The gene calls are TRBV6-2 or TRBV6-3 and TRBJ2-5, with 7 bases matching TRBD2. The CDR3 is 15 residues long. Germline V lookup: CDR1 MNHEY, CDR2 SVGEGT. The trim removed 5 bases at V and 2 bases at J, leaving 8 bases unmatched. This chain's CDR3 is CASSRPGGGQETQYF. Here the CDR3 DNA reads TGTGCCAGCAGTAGGCCTGGCGGGGGACAAGAGACCCAGTACTTC.

This clonotype was picked up many times. The J gene is TRBJ1-6, the V gene TRBV14; D is ambiguous. CDR1 and CDR2 (germline): SGHDN, FVKESK. The V and J ends lost 1 base and 9 bases respectively, with 4 bases between them. The CDR3 runs to 12 residues. CDR3 sequence reads: CASSQGGSPLHF. In DNA form, the CDR3 reads TGTGCCAGCAGCCAAGGGGGTTCACCCCTCCACTTT.

The genes are TRBV30 and TRBJ2-5; a weak D match, TRBD1 (7 bases). Trimming shortened V by 6 bases and J by 0 bases, and 23 bases separated the two germline ends. The length of the CDR3 is 17 residues. Germline lookup yields CDR1 GTSNPN and CDR2 SVGIG (reference sequence). The CDR3 here is CACSGGFGGRDQETQYF. CDR3 DNA sequence: TGTGCCTGCTCAGGGGGGTTCGGGGGCCGTGACCAAGAGACCCAGTACTTC.

The V gene is TRBV5-4, the J gene TRBJ2-5; unclear D gene. Germline assignment: CDR1 SGHNT and CDR2 YYREEE (reference sequence). The CDR3 consists of 16 residues. V lost 3 bases to trimming and J lost 1 base, with 16 bases between them. CDR3 residues: CASSSANKLTQETQYF. The CDR3 nucleotides are TGTGCCAGCAGCTCAGCAAATAAGCTTACCCAAGAGACCCAGTACTTC.

Only a few counts were recorded for this clonotype. V usage is TRBV10-3 and J usage is TRBJ1-1; possible D gene TRBD1, 6 bases. Germline V CDR1 and CDR2: ENHRY, SYGVKD. The CDR3 runs to 15 residues. V was cut by 7 bases and J by 1 base, with 16 bases left in between. The CDR3 loop reads CAITQGPAGNTEAFF. CDR3 DNA: TGTGCCATCACCCAGGGGCCGGCGGGGAACACTGAAGCTTTCTTT.

Written as DNA, the CDR3 is TGTGCCAGCAGTTCCTGCGGGCGAGCGGGGGGGCGAGGCACAGATACGCAGTATTTT. Protein product: CASSSCGRAGGRGTDTQYF. This chain uses TRBV6-5 with TRBJ2-3; 10 bases are a match to TRBD2. In germline, CDR1 is MNHEY, CDR2 SVGAGI. CDR3 length: 19 residues. With V trimmed by 4 bases and J by 1 base, 14 bases remained unmatched.

The rearrangement links TRBV6-1 to TRBJ2-3, with 13 bases aligning to TRBD2. J gave up 6 bases and V 7 bases, and 4 bases lay outside the gene matches. The germline CDR1 and CDR2 sequences are MNHNS and SASEGT. The CDR3 loop spans 14 amino acids. The CDR3 coding sequence is TGTGCCAGCAAACTAGCGGGGGGGCCGGATACGCAGTATTTT. Its protein is CASKLAGGPDTQYF.

This clonotype was seen once. The chain recombines TRBV4-2 with TRBJ2-5; 10 bases are a match to TRBD1. V shed 2 bases and J 1 base; nucleotides not matched to a gene: 4. The germline gives CDR1 LGHNA, CDR2 YNFKEQ. The CDR3 runs to 16 residues. The DNA of the CDR3 is TGTGCCAGCAGCCAACCGACAGGGGGCATCCAAGAGACCCAGTACTTC. Translated, it gives CASSQPTGGIQETQYF.

Note on this clonotype: A read error may be the cause here, since a much bigger clone is one base away. The chain employs TRBV5-1 and TRBJ2-1; TRBD1 agrees at 8 bases. This CDR3 has 15 residues. V shed 0 bases, J shed 13 bases, and the junction held 12 bases outside the gene matches. The germline V gene has CDR1 SGHRS and CDR2 YFSETQ. CDR3 sequence: CASSLETGVIETQFF. The CDR3 DNA sequence: TGCGCCAGCAGCTTGGAGACAGGGGTCATCGAGACCCAGTTCTTC.

This clonotype occurred a few times. J is TRBJ1-2 and V is TRBV28, with TRBD1 matching over 7 bases. CDR3 length: 13 residues. The V and J ends lost 7 bases and 5 bases, in that order; junction bases with no gene match: 7. Germline lookup yields CDR1 MDHEN and CDR2 SYDVKM. The CDR3 sequence: CASTFQGGYGYTF. For the CDR3, the DNA is TGTGCCAGCACTTTCCAGGGGGGGTATGGCTACACCTTC.

As for this clonotype: The junction departs from the called germline gene at one end, perhaps through a read error. This chain connects TRBV27 to TRBJ2-3; D not resolved. Germline V lookup: CDR1 MNHEY, CDR2 SMNVEV (reference sequence). The CDR3 is 13 residues long. CDR3 bases: TGTGCCAGGGGGATAGACGGCAAAGATACGCAGTATTTC. Protein: CARGIDGKDTQYF.

The chain employs TRBV7-2 and TRBJ2-7; weak D call: TRBD1 (6 bases). The CDR3 has 15 residues. The V end was cut by 5 bases, the J end by 3 bases, with 17 bases between. Germline V lookup: CDR1 SGHTA, CDR2 FQGNSA. In DNA, the CDR3 is TGTGCCAGCAGCGCATTGACAGGTCCCCACTACGAGCAGTACTTC. This codes for CASSALTGPHYEQYF.

The genes are TRBV7-3 and TRBJ1-2; D is perhaps TRBD1 (6 bases). V dropped 0 bases and J dropped 13 bases, with 21 bases sitting between them. This CDR3 has 15 amino acids. Germline V lookup: CDR1 SGHTA, CDR2 FQGTGA. The CDR3 region is CASSLTGGRTPGVTF. Here the CDR3 DNA reads TGTGCCAGCAGCTTAACCGGGGGGAGGACCCCAGGGGTCACCTTC.

CDR3 in DNA: TGTGCCAGCAGTGATGGAAGCTTAAGTCCATACGAGCAGTACTTC. Amino acid sequence: CASSDGSLSPYEQYF. The rearrangement links TRBV6-1 to TRBJ2-1; D gene ambiguous. The J call is doubtful: the DNA matches TRBJ2-7 better. Germline CDR1 and CDR2: MNHNS and SASEGT. The CDR3 runs to 15 residues.

The rearrangement uses TRBV6-1 and TRBJ2-3; D unclear. V was trimmed by 8 bases and J by 2 bases, leaving 11 bases between them. Germline CDR1 reads MNHNS; CDR2 reads SASEGT. The CDR3 has 13 amino acids. The CDR3 bases are TGTGCCAGCTCTCTGCGGACCACAGATACGCAGTATTTT. It codes for CASSLRTTDTQYF.

Only one count was recorded for this clonotype. The chain is built from TRBV4-1 and TRBJ2-3, with D tentatively TRBD1 (6 bases). Trimming shortened V by 2 bases and J by 4 bases, and 10 bases separated the two germline ends. The CDR3 has 14 amino acids. Germline V CDR1 and CDR2: MGHRA, YSYEKL. DNA for the CDR3: TGCGCCAGCAGCCAACAGGGGAGTCCAGATACGCAGTATTTT. This gives the protein CASSQQGSPDTQYF.

The rearrangement links TRBV6-1 to TRBJ2-3; possibly TRBD2 for D (6 bases). CDR1 MNHNS and CDR2 SASEGT come from the germline V gene. The germline V and J ends were trimmed by 6 bases and 6 bases, with 13 bases remaining between them. The CDR3 loop spans 13 amino acids. The chain's CDR3 is CASRGGVEDTQYF. CDR3 in DNA: TGTGCCAGCAGGGGGGGAGTCGAGGATACGCAGTATTTT.

The genes are TRBV6-1 and TRBJ2-5, with TRBD2 matching 10 bases. Germline values: CDR1 MNHNS, CDR2 SASEGT. This CDR3 comprises 16 residues. V trimming: 2 bases; J trimming: 1 base; junction bases outside the gene matches: 4. CDR3 DNA: TGTGCCAGCAGTGAACGGCTAGCGGGGGTCCAAGAGACCCAGTACTTC. Translating gives CASSERLAGVQETQYF.

The V and J genes are TRBV6-1 and TRBJ2-1, with D possibly being TRBD1 or TRBD2 (5 bases each). Judging by the DNA end, TRBJ2-7 fits better; the J call may be wrong. This CDR3 is built from 16 residues. The V gene's germline CDR1 is MNHNS and CDR2 SASEGT. The CDR3 spells CASSEVGGYQYDEQYF. DNA of the CDR3: TGTGCCAGCAGTGAAGTTGGGGGTTACCAGTACGACGAGCAGTACTTC.

In this sample, this clonotype turned up many times. The genes are TRBV10-1 and TRBJ2-1; D may correspond to TRBD1 or TRBD2 (5 bases each). CDR3 length equals 13 residues. Trimming cost V 9 bases and J 10 bases, with 19 bases left between them. Germline V lookup: CDR1 WNHNN, CDR2 SYGVQD (reference sequence). In nucleotides, the CDR3 is TGCGCCAGTTCGGGGCTAGCTTTCCACGAGCAGTTCTTC. Translating it yields CASSGLAFHEQFF.

The CDR3 DNA reads TGTGCCAGCAGCTTACTAGCGGGAGATCCAACAGATACGCAGTATTTT. The encoded protein is CASSLLAGDPTDTQYF. The chain links TRBV6-5 to TRBJ2-3; the match to TRBD2 covers 11 bases. CDR1 and CDR2 from the germline V gene are MNHEY and SVGAGI. The CDR3 runs 16 residues. Trimming at V came to 6 bases and at J to 3 bases, leaving 8 bases not matched to a gene.

This clonotype was picked up many times. The rearrangement links TRBV7-8 to TRBJ2-5; TRBD1 might be the D (6 bases). Trimming took 0 bases from V and 2 from J, leaving 10 bases between them. Germline CDR1 and CDR2: SGHVS and FQNEAQ. The CDR3 extends over 15 amino acids. CDR3 sequence reads: CASSLAQGKQETQYF. The CDR3 coding sequence is TGTGCCAGCAGCTTAGCGCAGGGGAAACAAGAGACCCAGTACTTC.

The chain combines TRBV6-5 with TRBJ2-1, with D possibly being TRBD1 (7 bases). Germline V gives CDR1 MNHEY, CDR2 SVGAGI. Deletions cut 2 bases from V and 10 bases from J, with 12 bases between. The CDR3 consists of 13 residues. Written as DNA, the CDR3 is TGTGCCAGCAGTTACAGACAGGGAGGCGAGCAGTTCTTC. It translates to CASSYRQGGEQFF.

The chain recombines TRBV6-5 with TRBJ2-1, with 15 bases aligning to TRBD2. The CDR3 totals 19 residues. Looked up from germline, CDR1 is MNHEY and CDR2 is SVGAGI. J was trimmed by 12 bases and V by 4 bases; bases with no gene match: 19. CDR3 bases: TGTGCCAGCAGTTCCACCGGACTAGCGGGGGGGCGACGCACAGATACGCAGTTCTTC. Protein sequence: CASSSTGLAGGRRTDTQFF.

The chain joins TRBV27 to TRBJ2-2; D uncertain. The CDR3 runs to 15 residues. Germline CDR1 is MNHEY and CDR2 is SMNVEV (reference sequence). V was trimmed by 2 bases and J by 0 bases, leaving 7 bases between them. The CDR3 protein is CASSLAVANTGELFF. CDR3 DNA: TGTGCCAGCAGTTTAGCCGTCGCGAACACCGGGGAGCTGTTTTTT.

The gene calls are TRBV6-1 and TRBJ2-5; TRBD2 matches 7 bases. J lost 4 bases, V lost 6 bases, and 14 bases had no gene match. The CDR3 extends over 16 amino acids. Germline lookup yields CDR1 MNHNS and CDR2 SASEGT. CDR3 residues: CASRGPGQRDPETQYF. DNA of the CDR3: TGTGCCAGCAGGGGCCCCGGGCAGCGGGACCCAGAGACCCAGTACTTC.

In its sample, this clonotype was seen once. The junction departs from the called germline gene at one end, perhaps through a read error. The V and J genes are TRBV7-2 and TRBJ2-5; TRBD2 matches at 8 bases. From germline, CDR1 is SGHTA and CDR2 FQGNSA. The CDR3 runs 14 residues. In nucleotides, the CDR3 is TGTGCCGGCAGCGGGGGCGGTGACAAAGACATCCAGTACTTC. Its translation: CAGSGGGDKDIQYF. Full variable domain (remainder filled in from reference TRBV7-2 and TRBJ2-5): GAGVSQSPSNKVTEKGKDVELRCDPISGHTALYWYRQSLGQGLEFLIYFQGNSAPDKSGLPSDRFSAERTGGSVSTLTIQRTQQEDSAVYLCAGSGGGDKDIQYFGPGTRLLVL.

The chain combines TRBV6-1 with TRBJ1-2, with D possibly being TRBD1 (5 bases). The V gene lost 8 bases and the J gene lost 3 bases, with 16 bases spanning the gap. The CDR3 length is 14 residues. Germline V gene sequence: CDR1 MNHNS, CDR2 SASEGT. CDR3 DNA sequence: TGTGCCAGCCAACCCCGCGGGGGGGACTATGGCTACACCTTC. Protein: CASQPRGGDYGYTF.